This T cell receptor (beta chain) was captured in a study of cytomegalovirus exposure and HLA in healthy donors. Findings and caveats of the study: Reportedly, HLA-A and HLA-B alleles of most subjects were accurately predicted from TCR beta. Common viral pathogens seemed, in a later analysis, to connect with several of the most significant clusters. It was 160 or so TCR beta chains that were listed as cytomegalovirus-associated.

The germline V and J ends were trimmed by 2 bases and 5 bases, with 12 bases remaining between them. Germline V gives CDR1 SEHNR, CDR2 FQNEAQ (reference sequence). This CDR3 contains 14 residues. 60 Vbeta and 13 Jbeta primers were used in PCR. Produced via immunoSEQ multiplex PCR; TCRdb's table is partial and in-frame only. The table includes about 65,000 clones, almost 80% detected once. About this clone itself: Its antigen is undetermined.

The sequenced sample was PBMCs. V gene TRBV7-9 combines with J gene TRBJ2-5, with D maybe TRBD2 (6 bases). The TCR comes from a girl under 18 in good health and CMV-seropositive. DNA of the CDR3: TGTGCCAGCAGCTTAACCCAGGCGGGGGAGACCCAGTACTTC. It codes for CASSLTQAGETQYF.